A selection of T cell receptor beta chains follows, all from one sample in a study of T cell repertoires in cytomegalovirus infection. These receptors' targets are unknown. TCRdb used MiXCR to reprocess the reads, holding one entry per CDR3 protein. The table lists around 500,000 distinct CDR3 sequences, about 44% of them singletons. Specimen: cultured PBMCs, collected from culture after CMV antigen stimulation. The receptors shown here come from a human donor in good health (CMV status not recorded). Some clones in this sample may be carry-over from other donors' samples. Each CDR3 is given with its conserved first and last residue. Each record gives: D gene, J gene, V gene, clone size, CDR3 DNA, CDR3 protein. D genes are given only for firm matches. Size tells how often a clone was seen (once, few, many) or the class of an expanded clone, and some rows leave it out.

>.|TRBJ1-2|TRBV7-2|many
TGTGCCAGCAGCCAAGGTGGGGCTAACTATGGCTACACCTTC
CASSQGGANYGYTF
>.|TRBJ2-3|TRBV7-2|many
TGTGCCAGCAGCTCCCGGTGGGGGGCAGATACGCAGTATTTT
CASSSRWGADTQYF
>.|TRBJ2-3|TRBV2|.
TGTGCCAGCAATGGGGTAGGGGGAGGCACAGATACGCAGTATTTT
CASNGVGGGTDTQYF
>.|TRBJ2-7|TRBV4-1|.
TGCGCCAGCAGCCAAGAACCTTGGGGGTCCTACGAGCAGTACTTC
CASSQEPWGSYEQYF
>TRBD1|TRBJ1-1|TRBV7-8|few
TGTGCCAGCAGCTTAAGGACAGGGGGCGACCCTGAAGCTTTCTTT
CASSLRTGGDPEAFF
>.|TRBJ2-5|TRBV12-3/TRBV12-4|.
TGTGCCAGCAGTTTAGACGGGAGCGGTGAGACCCAGTACTTC
CASSLDGSGETQYF
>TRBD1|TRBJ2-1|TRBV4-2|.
TGTGCCAGCAGCCAAGGGGTCGACGCAGGGGGCGCGGATGAGCAGTTCTTC
CASSQGVDAGGADEQFF
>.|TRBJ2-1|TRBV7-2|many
TGTGCCAGCAGCTTGAGTTACGTTAATGAGCAGTTCTTC
CASSLSYVNEQFF
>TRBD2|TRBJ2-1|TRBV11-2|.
TGTGCCAGCAGCTTAGACAGCGGGGTTTACAATGAGCAGTTCTTC
CASSLDSGVYNEQFF
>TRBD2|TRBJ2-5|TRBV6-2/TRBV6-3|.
TGTGCCATCGCCGAGTTCTCTGGACTAGCGGGATATGAGACCCAGTACTTC
CAIAEFSGLAGYETQYF
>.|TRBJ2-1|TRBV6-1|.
TGTGCCAGCAGTACCCAGGGGATAATTTACAATGAGCAGTTCTTC
CASSTQGIIYNEQFF
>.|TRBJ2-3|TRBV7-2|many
TGTGCCAGCAGCTTAGAGAGGTGGGCCGATACGCAGTATTTT
CASSLERWADTQYF
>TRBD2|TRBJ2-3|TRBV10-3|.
TGTGCCATCAGTCCAAGCGGGATTAGCACAGATACGCAGTATTTT
CAISPSGISTDTQYF
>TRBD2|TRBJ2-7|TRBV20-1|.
TGCAGTGCTAGTCCAGCGGGGACGGGGAACGAGCAGTACTTC
CSASPAGTGNEQYF
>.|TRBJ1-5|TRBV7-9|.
TGTGCCAGCAGCCCCGGTTGGATAGGCAGGGAACAGCCCCAGCATTTT
CASSPGWIGREQPQHF
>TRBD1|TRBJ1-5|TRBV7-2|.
TGTGCCAGCAGCTCGACAGGGGATCAGCCCCAGCATTTT
CASSSTGDQPQHF
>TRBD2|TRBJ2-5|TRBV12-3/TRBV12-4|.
TGTGCCAGCAGTTTAGATCCAGCGGGAGACGGGGAGACCCAGTACTTC
CASSLDPAGDGETQYF
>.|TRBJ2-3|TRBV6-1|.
TGTGCCAGCAGTGAAACAGGAGTCACAGATACGCAGTATTTT
CASSETGVTDTQYF
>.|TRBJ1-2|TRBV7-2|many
TGTGCCAGCAGTCAAACAGGGAGCTATGGCTACACCTTC
CASSQTGSYGYTF
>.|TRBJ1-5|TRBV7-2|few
TGTGCCAGCAGCTTACTCCCTGAAGATCAGCCCCAGCATTTT
CASSLLPEDQPQHF
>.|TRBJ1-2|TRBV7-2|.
TGTGCCAGCAGCTTAATGAACGGCTATGGCTACACCTTC
CASSLMNGYGYTF
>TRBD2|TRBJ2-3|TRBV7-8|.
TGTGCCAGCAGCTTAGGGGCTAGCGGGGGACCCACGCGAACCACAGATACGCAGTATTTT
CASSLGASGGPTRTTDTQYF
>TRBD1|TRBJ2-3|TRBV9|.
TGTGCCAGCAGCGCTTGGGACAGCCCCCAAGATACGCAGTATTTT
CASSAWDSPQDTQYF
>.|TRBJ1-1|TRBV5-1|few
TGCGCCAGCAGCTTGGAATGGGGGAGAACTGAAGCTTTCTTT
CASSLEWGRTEAFF
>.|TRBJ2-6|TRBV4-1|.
TGCGCCAGCAGCCAAGATATAGGATCTGGGGCCAACGTCCTGACTTTC
CASSQDIGSGANVLTF
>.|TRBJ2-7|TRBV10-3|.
TGTGCCATCAGTGAGGACAGCTATCTTTGGGAGCAGTACTTC
CAISEDSYLWEQYF
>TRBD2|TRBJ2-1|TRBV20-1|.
TGCAGTGCTCGGGTAGCGGGAGGGCCCCGGAATGAGCAGTTCTTC
CSARVAGGPRNEQFF
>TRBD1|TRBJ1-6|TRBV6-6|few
TGTGCCAGCAGTACCGGACAGGGGGCTAATAATTCACCCCTCCACTTT
CASSTGQGANNSPLHF
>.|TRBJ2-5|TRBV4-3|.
TGCGCCAGCAGCCCCGCCCAGGGGCAAGAGACCCAGTACTTC
CASSPAQGQETQYF
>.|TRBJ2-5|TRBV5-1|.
TGCGCCAGCAGCTTGGAGGAGGAATGGGGAGAGACCCAGTACTTC
CASSLEEEWGETQYF
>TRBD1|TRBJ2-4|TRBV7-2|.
TGTGCCAGCAGCCAACAGGGACAGGGCATTCAGTACTTC
CASSQQGQGIQYF
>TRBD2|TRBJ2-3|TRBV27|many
TGTGCCAGTCAGACTAGCGGGGGGACAGATACGCAGTATTTT
CASQTSGGTDTQYF
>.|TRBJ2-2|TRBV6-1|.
TGTGCCAGCAGTGAAAAGTCGGGACCTCACACCGGGGAGCTGTTTTTT
CASSEKSGPHTGELFF
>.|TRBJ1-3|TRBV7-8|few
TGTGCCAGCAGCTCAGGACTTCAAGTGTCTGGAAACACCATATATTTT
CASSSGLQVSGNTIYF
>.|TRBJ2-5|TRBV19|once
TGTGCCAGTACCGGCACCCCGTACCAAGAGACCCAGTACTTC
CASTGTPYQETQYF
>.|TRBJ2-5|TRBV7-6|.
TGTGCCAGCAGTTTGTTTAGGCAAGAGACCCAGTACTTC
CASSLFRQETQYF
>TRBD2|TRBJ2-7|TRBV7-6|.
TGTGCCATCTCCCAGCCGGGGGGGAAGGCTAGCGGGCCTAGCTCCTACGAGCAGTACTTC
CAISQPGGKASGPSSYEQYF
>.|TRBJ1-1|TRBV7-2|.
TGTGCCAGCAGCTTAGTCGCAGGGGAGACTGAAGCTTTCTTT
CASSLVAGETEAFF
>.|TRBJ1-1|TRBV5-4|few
TGTGCCAGCAGCTCCACAGACAGCCTTAACACTGAAGCTTTCTTT
CASSSTDSLNTEAFF
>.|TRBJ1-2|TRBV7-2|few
TGTGCCAGCAGCCCCGTCAGGGCTAACTATGGCTACACCTTC
CASSPVRANYGYTF
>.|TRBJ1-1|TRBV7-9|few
TGTGCCAGCAGCTTAAGGACTCGGAACACTGAAGCTTTCTTT
CASSLRTRNTEAFF
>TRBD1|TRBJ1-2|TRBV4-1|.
TGCGCCAGCAGCCAAGAGCACAGGGGCCCGTATGGCTACACCTTC
CASSQEHRGPYGYTF
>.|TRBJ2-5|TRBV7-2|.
TGTGCCAGCAGCTTACGGGGACTTCGGGGCGGGACCCAGTACTTC
CASSLRGLRGGTQYF
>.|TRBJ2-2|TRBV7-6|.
TGTGCCAGCAGCTTAGTATGGACGAACACCGGGGAGCTGTTTTTT
CASSLVWTNTGELFF
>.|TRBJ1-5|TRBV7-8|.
TGTGCCAGCAGCTTGAGACCCAGCAATCAGCCCCAGCATTTT
CASSLRPSNQPQHF
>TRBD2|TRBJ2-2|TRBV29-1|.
TGCAGCGCCTCTCGCGGGAGGGCCGGGGAGCTGTTTTTT
CSASRGRAGELFF
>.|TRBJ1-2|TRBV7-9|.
TGTGCCAGCAGCTTAGGGTCTATCCCCAATGGCTACACCTTC
CASSLGSIPNGYTF
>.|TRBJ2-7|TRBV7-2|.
TGTGCCAGCAGCCCCTTCGGGCCTCCTCGGTACGAGCAGTACTTC
CASSPFGPPRYEQYF
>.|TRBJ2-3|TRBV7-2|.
TGTGCCAGCAGCTTAGCCGGGCTGTATAGCACAGATACGCAGTATTTT
CASSLAGLYSTDTQYF
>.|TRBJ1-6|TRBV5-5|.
TGTGCCAGCAGCTCGCTACATAACCCAAGGTCCTATAATTCACCCCTCCACTTT
CASSSLHNPRSYNSPLHF
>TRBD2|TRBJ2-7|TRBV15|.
TGTGCCACCAGTGAGGGACTAGTGGTCTACGAGCAGTACTTC
CATSEGLVVYEQYF
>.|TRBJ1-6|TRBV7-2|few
TGTGCCAGCAGCTTCCAGGGAGGCTCACCCCTCCACTTT
CASSFQGGSPLHF
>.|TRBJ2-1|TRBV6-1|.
TGTGCCAGCGGGGAAGGGCCAATGCAGTTCTTC
CASGEGPMQFF
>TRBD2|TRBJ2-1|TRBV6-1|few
TGTGCCAGTAATTCCAAGCGGGGGGGCCCCTACAATGAGCAGTTCTTC
CASNSKRGGPYNEQFF
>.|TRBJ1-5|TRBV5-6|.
TGTGCCAGCAGCTTTTACAGCAGATATAGCAATCAGCCCCAGCATTTT
CASSFYSRYSNQPQHF
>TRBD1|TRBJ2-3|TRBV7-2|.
TGTGCCAGCAGCACGGACAGGGCTAGCACGGATACGCAGTATTTT
CASSTDRASTDTQYF
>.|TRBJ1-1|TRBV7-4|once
TGTGCCAGCAGCTTAAAGTCATCGGACACTGAAGCTTTCTTT
CASSLKSSDTEAFF
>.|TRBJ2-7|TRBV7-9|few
TGTGCCAGCAGCTTAGTCGCAATAGGGCCCACCTACGAGCAGTACTTC
CASSLVAIGPTYEQYF